This is a list of T cell receptor beta chains from one sample in a study of shared T cell receptors in the human thymus. Profiled with immunoSEQ multiplex PCR; TCRdb holds only in-frame clones, not every one. Of hundreds of thousands of clones listed, roughly 90% were seen once; the top ten hold 0.01%. These data also formed part of another study, on human thymus T cells.

The material sequenced was thymocytes. These receptors all come from a boy in the first two years of life with a congenital heart defect. Both conserved end residues are part of each CDR3. D genes are given only for firm matches. Expanded clones get a size class; other rows say once, few or many, or leave the size out.

J gene: TRBJ2-1; D gene: .; V gene: TRBV7-6; clone size: .; CDR3 protein: CASSLEGARLSNEQFF; CDR3 DNA: TGTGCCAGCAGCTTAGAAGGGGCGAGGCTCTCCAATGAGCAGTTCTTC
J gene: TRBJ2-1; D gene: .; V gene: TRBV18; clone size: .; CDR3 protein: CASSPDSEGPYNEQFF; CDR3 DNA: TGTGCCAGCTCCCCCGACAGCGAAGGTCCCTACAATGAGCAGTTCTTC
J gene: TRBJ1-1; D gene: .; V gene: TRBV11-2; clone size: few; CDR3 protein: CASSSPPPGQIPHNTEAFF; CDR3 DNA: TGTGCCAGCAGCTCCCCACCTCCCGGACAGATTCCTCATAACACTGAAGCTTTCTTT
J gene: TRBJ2-7; D gene: TRBD1; V gene: TRBV5-6; clone size: .; CDR3 protein: CASSPGTGVGDEQYF; CDR3 DNA: TGTGCCAGCAGCCCTGGGACAGGGGTGGGGGACGAGCAGTACTTC
J gene: TRBJ2-7; D gene: .; V gene: TRBV23-1; clone size: .; CDR3 protein: CARGEGARGYEQYF; CDR3 DNA: TGCGCCCGAGGCGAGGGGGCGCGGGGCTACGAGCAGTACTTC
J gene: TRBJ1-2; D gene: .; V gene: TRBV28; clone size: .; CDR3 protein: CASSTSRVFDYGYTF; CDR3 DNA: TGTGCCAGCAGTACCTCCAGGGTATTTGACTATGGCTACACCTTC
J gene: TRBJ2-2; D gene: .; V gene: TRBV28; clone size: .; CDR3 protein: CASSLVRGPSTGELFF; CDR3 DNA: TGTGCCAGCAGTTTGGTTAGAGGGCCCAGCACCGGGGAGCTGTTTTTT
J gene: TRBJ2-7; D gene: TRBD1; V gene: TRBV5-5; clone size: .; CDR3 protein: CASSIRTGSYEQYF; CDR3 DNA: TGTGCCAGCAGCATACGGACAGGCTCCTACGAGCAGTACTTC
J gene: TRBJ1-3; D gene: .; V gene: TRBV4-1; clone size: .; CDR3 protein: CASSQGGESSGNTIYF; CDR3 DNA: TGCGCCAGCAGCCAAGGCGGCGAGAGCTCTGGAAACACCATATATTTT
J gene: TRBJ2-7; D gene: .; V gene: TRBV11-2; clone size: .; CDR3 protein: CASSPRPRGHEQYF; CDR3 DNA: TGTGCCAGCAGCCCCCGACCCAGGGGTCACGAGCAGTACTTC
J gene: TRBJ1-2; D gene: TRBD1; V gene: TRBV18; clone size: .; CDR3 protein: CASSRQGAPNYGYTF; CDR3 DNA: TGTGCCAGCTCACGACAGGGTGCGCCTAACTATGGCTACACCTTC
J gene: TRBJ1-1; D gene: .; V gene: TRBV19; clone size: .; CDR3 protein: CASSPRPGTEAFF; CDR3 DNA: TGTGCCAGTAGCCCTCGCCCGGGCACTGAAGCTTTCTTT
J gene: TRBJ1-1; D gene: .; V gene: TRBV28; clone size: few; CDR3 protein: CASSTRGGEPVLNTEAFF; CDR3 DNA: TGTGCCAGCAGTACACGGGGAGGTGAGCCAGTTTTGAACACTGAAGCTTTCTTT
J gene: TRBJ2-7; D gene: TRBD2; V gene: TRBV10-3; clone size: .; CDR3 protein: CATAGGSNYEQYF; CDR3 DNA: TGTGCCACCGCGGGGGGGTCAAATTACGAGCAGTACTTC
J gene: TRBJ2-2; D gene: TRBD2; V gene: TRBV7-2; clone size: .; CDR3 protein: CASSSQRERQRRTGELFF; CDR3 DNA: TGTGCCAGCAGCTCACAGCGGGAACGGCAACGGCGAACCGGGGAGCTGTTTTTT
J gene: TRBJ2-3; D gene: .; V gene: TRBV4-1; clone size: once; CDR3 protein: CASSQGRAGPTDTQYF; CDR3 DNA: TGCGCCAGCAGCCAGGGTCGAGCGGGTCCCACAGATACGCAGTATTTT
J gene: TRBJ2-7; D gene: .; V gene: TRBV7-2; clone size: .; CDR3 protein: CASSPTYEQYF; CDR3 DNA: TGTGCCAGCAGCCCCACCTACGAGCAGTACTTC
J gene: TRBJ2-3; D gene: .; V gene: TRBV11-3; clone size: .; CDR3 protein: CASSLRELASTDTQYF; CDR3 DNA: TGTGCCAGCAGCTTGAGGGAATTAGCGAGCACAGATACGCAGTATTTT
J gene: TRBJ1-4; D gene: TRBD1; V gene: TRBV5-6; clone size: .; CDR3 protein: CASSQGAEEKLFF; CDR3 DNA: TGTGCCAGCAGCCAGGGGGCGGAAGAAAAACTGTTTTTT
J gene: TRBJ2-3; D gene: TRBD1; V gene: TRBV6-6; clone size: .; CDR3 protein: CASKGQFTDTQYF; CDR3 DNA: TGTGCCAGCAAGGGACAGTTCACAGATACGCAGTATTTT
J gene: TRBJ2-7; D gene: TRBD2; V gene: TRBV29-1; clone size: .; CDR3 protein: CSVRRTSGDVYEQYF; CDR3 DNA: TGCAGCGTCCGACGTACTAGCGGGGATGTCTACGAGCAGTACTTC
J gene: TRBJ1-1; D gene: .; V gene: TRBV30; clone size: .; CDR3 protein: CAWSSGQQVIKLFF; CDR3 DNA: TGTGCCTGGAGTTCCGGACAGCAAGTCATAAAGCTTTTCTTT
J gene: TRBJ2-1; D gene: .; V gene: TRBV7-2; clone size: once; CDR3 protein: CASSFGRWFPNEQFF; CDR3 DNA: TGTGCCAGCAGCTTCGGTAGATGGTTCCCCAATGAGCAGTTCTTC
J gene: TRBJ1-2; D gene: .; V gene: TRBV18; clone size: .; CDR3 protein: CASSPPAPDTRANYGYTF; CDR3 DNA: TGTGCCAGCTCACCACCGGCCCCGGACACCCGAGCTAACTATGGCTACACCTTC
J gene: TRBJ2-1; D gene: TRBD1; V gene: TRBV10-1; clone size: .; CDR3 protein: CASSESSRRGWNEQFF; CDR3 DNA: TGCGCCAGCAGTGAGTCGTCCCGCAGGGGGTGGAATGAGCAGTTCTTC
J gene: TRBJ2-3; D gene: .; V gene: TRBV14; clone size: .; CDR3 protein: CASSQGGHPFIVQYF; CDR3 DNA: TGTGCCAGCAGCCAAGGGGGACACCCCTTCATTGTGCAGTATTTT
J gene: TRBJ2-2; D gene: TRBD1; V gene: TRBV5-4; clone size: .; CDR3 protein: CASSSLPGQGNTGELFF; CDR3 DNA: TGTGCCAGCAGCTCTCTTCCGGGACAGGGGAACACCGGGGAGCTGTTTTTT